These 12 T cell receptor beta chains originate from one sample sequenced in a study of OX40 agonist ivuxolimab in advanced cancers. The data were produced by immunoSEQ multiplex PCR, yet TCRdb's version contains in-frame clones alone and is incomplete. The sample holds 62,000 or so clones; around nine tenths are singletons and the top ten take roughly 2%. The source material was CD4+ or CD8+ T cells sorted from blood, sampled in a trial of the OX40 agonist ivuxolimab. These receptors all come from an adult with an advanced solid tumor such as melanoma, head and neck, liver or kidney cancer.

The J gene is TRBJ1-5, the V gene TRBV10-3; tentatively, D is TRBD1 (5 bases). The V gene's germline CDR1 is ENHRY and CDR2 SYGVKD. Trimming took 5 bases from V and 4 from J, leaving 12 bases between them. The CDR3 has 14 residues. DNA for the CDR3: TGTGCCATCAGTAAGGGGTCAGAGAATCAGCCCCAGCATTTT. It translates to CAISKGSENQPQHF.

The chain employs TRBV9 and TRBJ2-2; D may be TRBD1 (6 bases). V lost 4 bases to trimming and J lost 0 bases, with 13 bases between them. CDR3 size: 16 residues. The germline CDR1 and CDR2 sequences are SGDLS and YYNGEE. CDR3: CASSTQTGANTGELFF. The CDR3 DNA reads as TGTGCCAGCAGCACCCAGACAGGCGCGAACACCGGGGAGCTGTTTTTT.

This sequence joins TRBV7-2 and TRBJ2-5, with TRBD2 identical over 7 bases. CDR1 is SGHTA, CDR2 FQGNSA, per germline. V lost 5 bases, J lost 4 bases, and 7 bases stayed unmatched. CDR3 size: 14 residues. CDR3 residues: CASSPARGGETQYF. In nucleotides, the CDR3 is TGTGCCAGCAGCCCCGCCCGCGGGGGAGAGACCCAGTACTTC.

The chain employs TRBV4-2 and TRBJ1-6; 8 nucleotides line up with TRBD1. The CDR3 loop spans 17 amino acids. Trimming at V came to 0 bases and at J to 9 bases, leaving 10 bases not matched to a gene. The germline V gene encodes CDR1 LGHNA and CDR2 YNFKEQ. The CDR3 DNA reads TGTGCCAGCAGCCAAGATGGGGCAGACAGGGGAAGTTCACCCCTCCACTTT. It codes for CASSQDGADRGSSPLHF.

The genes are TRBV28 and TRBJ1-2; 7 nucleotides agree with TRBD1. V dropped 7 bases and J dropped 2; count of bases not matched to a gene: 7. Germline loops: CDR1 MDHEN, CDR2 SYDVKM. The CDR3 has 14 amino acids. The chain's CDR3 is CASTSGQINYGYTF. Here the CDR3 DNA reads TGTGCCAGCACCTCGGGACAGATAAACTATGGCTACACCTTC.

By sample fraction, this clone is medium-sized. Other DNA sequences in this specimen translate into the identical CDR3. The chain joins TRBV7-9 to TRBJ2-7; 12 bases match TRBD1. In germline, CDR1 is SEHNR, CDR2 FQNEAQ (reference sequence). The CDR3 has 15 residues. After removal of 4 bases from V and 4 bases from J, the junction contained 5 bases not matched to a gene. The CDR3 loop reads CASSSPGQGAYEQYF. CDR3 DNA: TGTGCCAGCAGCTCGCCGGGACAGGGGGCGTACGAGCAGTACTTC.

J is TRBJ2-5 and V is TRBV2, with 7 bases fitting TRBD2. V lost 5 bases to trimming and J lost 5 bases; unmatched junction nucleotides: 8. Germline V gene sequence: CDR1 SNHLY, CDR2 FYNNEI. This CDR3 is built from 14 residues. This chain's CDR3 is CASSKAGVWETQYF. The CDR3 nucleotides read TGTGCCAGCAGTAAGGCGGGAGTGTGGGAGACCCAGTACTTC.

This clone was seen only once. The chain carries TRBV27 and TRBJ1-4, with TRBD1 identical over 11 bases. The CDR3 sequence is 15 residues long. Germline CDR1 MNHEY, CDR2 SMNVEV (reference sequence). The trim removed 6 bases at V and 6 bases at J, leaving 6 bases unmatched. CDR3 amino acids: CASSYRTGGDEKLFF. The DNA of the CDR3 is TGTGCCAGCAGCTACAGGACAGGGGGCGATGAAAAACTGTTTTTT. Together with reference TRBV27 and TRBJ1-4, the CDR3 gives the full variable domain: EAQVTQNPRYLITVTGKKLTVTCSQNMNHEYMSWYRQDPGLGLRQIYYSMNVEVTDKGDVPEGYKVSRKEKRNFPLILESPSPNQTSLYFCASSYRTGGDEKLFFGSGTQLSVL.

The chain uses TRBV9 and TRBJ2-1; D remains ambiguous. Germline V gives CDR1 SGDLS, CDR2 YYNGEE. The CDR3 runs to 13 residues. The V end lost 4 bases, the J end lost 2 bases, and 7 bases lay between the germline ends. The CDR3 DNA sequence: TGTGCCAGCAGCTTGGAGACCTACAATGAGCAGTTCTTC. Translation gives CASSLETYNEQFF.

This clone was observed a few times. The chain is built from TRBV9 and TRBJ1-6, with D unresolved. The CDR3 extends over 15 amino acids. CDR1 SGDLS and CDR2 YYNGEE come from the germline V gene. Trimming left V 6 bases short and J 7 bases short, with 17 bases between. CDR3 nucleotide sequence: TGTGCCAGCACCCCCCGTCCCAACGGGAATTCACCCCTCCACTTT. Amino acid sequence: CASTPRPNGNSPLHF.

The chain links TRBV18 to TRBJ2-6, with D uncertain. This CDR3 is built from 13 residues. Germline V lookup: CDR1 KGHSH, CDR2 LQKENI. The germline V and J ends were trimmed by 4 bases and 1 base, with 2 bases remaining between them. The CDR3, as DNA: TGTGCCAGCTCACAGTCTGGGGCCAACGTCCTGACTTTC. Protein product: CASSQSGANVLTF.

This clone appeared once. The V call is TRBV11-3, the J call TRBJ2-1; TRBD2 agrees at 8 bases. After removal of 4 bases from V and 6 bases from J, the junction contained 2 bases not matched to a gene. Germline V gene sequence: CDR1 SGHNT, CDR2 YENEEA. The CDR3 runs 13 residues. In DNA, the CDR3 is TGTGCCAGCAGCTGGGGACTAGTCAATGAGCAGTTCTTC. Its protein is CASSWGLVNEQFF.